This T cell receptor beta chain was sequenced during a study of cytomegalovirus exposure and HLA in healthy donors. Turning to the study itself: From HLA-typed donors, an early data release held approximately 85 million unique TCRs.

General study findings and limits: An analysis that was carried out later associated 15,000 to 20,000 TCR beta sequences with HLA alleles at 0.05 false discovery rate. The sole available immune exposure information was CMV serostatus. The listing of 160 or so TCR beta chains classed them as cytomegalovirus-associated.

Comment on this clone: Antigen: not known.

Trimming took 3 bases from V and 0 from J, leaving 17 bases between them. The CDR3 loop spans 17 amino acids. Germline V gene data show CDR1 as SGHTA and CDR2 as FQGNSA. It was with 60 Vbeta and 13 Jbeta primers that the PCR ran. The data were produced by immunoSEQ multiplex PCR, yet TCRdb's version contains in-frame clones alone and is incomplete. The data show some 170,000 clones, 55% to 75% seen once. Sample: PBMCs. The receptor was isolated from a human donor in good health. The chain uses TRBV7-2 and TRBJ1-2; D remains ambiguous. In nucleotides, the CDR3 is TGTGCCAGCAGCTTGGGAGGTCCAGGCCGATCTAACTATGGCTACACCTTC. Residues: CASSLGGPGRSNYGYTF.